Sequencing of this T cell receptor beta chain was carried out in a study of shared clonotypes between healthy human individuals (dated by TCRdb to 2020 to 2021). About the study as a whole: A few men and two women, aged 18 to 49 years, made up the cohort. For each donor, CD4 naive and CD4 memory were each given three plates, CD8 naive was given two plates, and CD8 memory was given one plate. Blood TCR repertoires of about 5 healthy adults were deeply sequenced to estimate repertoire size and the extent of clonotype sharing between individuals. To increase sequencing depth and limit assay-specific biases, TCR repertoire library preparation and sequencing were carried out by different laboratories using diverse techniques. Per donor, leukapheresis produced somewhere between about 0.94 and 10 billion PBMCs. Overall study outcomes, separate from this receptor: Naive subsets generally had larger estimated clonotype richness than memory subsets. Only blood was sampled, and tissue TCR repertoires likely differ from those in blood. Across a handful of donors, roughly 5.4% of naive CD4, 3% to 3.5% of naive CD8, 2.3% of memory CD4, and approximately 0.42% of memory CD8 clonotypes were shared. Clonotypes shared by all four sorted-subset donors showed higher generation probabilities than non-shared clonotypes. The small number of donors limited the genetic and exposure-history diversity represented. Rarefaction of sorted-subset datasets indicated incomplete sequencing despite the large sequencing depth. Based on pairwise subsampling, the degree of clonotype sharing among donors was expected to be affected by sequencing depth.

Using the deep immunoSEQ assay, TCR CDR3 regions were amplified from genomic DNA by multiplex PCR. Extracted genomic DNA from each cell subset was spread evenly across all wells of several immunoSEQ 96-well plates, with each plate serving as a replicate. For sorted subsets, each replicate PCR was loaded with 200 ng genomic DNA, equivalent to 25,000 to 35,000 T cell genomes. Purified libraries were measured with a Qubit 3.0 fluorometer, size-checked on a Bioanalyzer 2100, and measured again with the KAPA Library Quantification kit. Every immunoSEQ 96-well plate was sequenced on a dedicated single-read 150-cycle Illumina NextSeq 550 flow cell. The original methods were these. The immunoSEQ output contained only junctional sequences without quality scores, so filtering could not match that applied to full-length reads. To assign V/J genes and CDR3, sequences were annotated against IMGT germline references using PyIR, a Python wrapper for IgBLAST v1.9. Any read was removed if the V/J assignment was weak (E-value above 1e-6), the CDR3 was missing, or the read contained stop codons, out-of-frame junctions, or ambiguous translated residues. V3J clonotypes were defined as sequences sharing an identical inferred V gene, J gene, and CDR3 amino acid sequence. The percentage overlap between two repertoires was calculated by dividing the number of shared unique clonotypes by the size of the smaller repertoire. Three approaches were used to assess repertoire richness: RTK rarefaction, the Chao1 estimator, and Recon v2.1 estimates of unobserved clonotypes. Generation probabilities were computed with OLGA for all TCRbeta clonotypes obtained by the gDNA method from several donors. Entries here come from immuneACCESS through TCRdb and include only in-frame sequences with V and J called. Some clones fail to appear in such tables; in the studies checked, an unresolved V gene covers under half of the shortfall, and the cause of the remainder is unknown. D and trimming were read from the DNA, whereas the V and J calls and clone size are those reported in that table. The sample table lists roughly 1,100,000 clones, approximately 76% of them with a count of one. The ten biggest clones cover approximately 1.3% of the sample.

Compared with germline, V lacks 4 bases and J lacks 0 bases; bases without a gene match: 8. The CDR3, from cysteine to phenylalanine, totals 17 residues. CDR3 DNA is the only sequence kept; it has 51 bases, read in frame from the first base. The germline V gene (reference sequence) yields LNHDA for CDR1 and SQIVND for CDR2. Of note for this clone: Its antigen is currently not known. No much larger clonotype is one base removed from it; base qualities were not supplied.

The donors were healthy, HIV-negative adults who had no recently reported acute infections or vaccinations. All donors were Caucasian adults living in Nashville, Tennessee, USA. Magnetic negative selection was used to enrich CD4+ T cells, after which naive cells were positively selected on CD45RA and the negative fraction became the memory subset. Blood was collected by leukapheresis, and PBMCs were isolated by Ficoll-Histopaque density gradient centrifugation and then cryopreserved in liquid nitrogen vapor phase. Analytical flow cytometry was used to check the purity and quantity of every magnetically sorted T cell population. Genomic DNA was isolated from every sorted fraction and measured by UV absorbance on a Nanodrop 2000c.

Here the chain combines TRBV19 and TRBJ1-4, and TRBD1 matches 7 of the central bases. The sample was memory CD4+ T cells sorted from blood. The sample's cell subset or site label, in plain terms: CD45RA-negative fraction. The sequence derives from a man between 18 and 29 years old in good health. Here the CDR3 is given as CASSRRDSRSTNEKLFF. Here is the DNA: TGTGCCAGTAGTAGGCGGGACAGCCGATCAACTAATGAAAAACTGTTTTTT.